The sequence of this T cell receptor (beta chain) was determined in a study of T cells in Graves' hyperthyroidism and ophthalmopathy. Amplified TCR beta CDR3 regions derived from RNA transcripts. The HTBI primer set was used in a first-round RT-PCR of the TCR CDR3. TCRdb passed the multiplex PCR reads through MiXCR, listing each CDR3 protein once. The sample lists about 290,000 distinct CDR3 sequences, roughly an eighth seen once, with roughly 8.2% in the top ten. Germline assignment: CDR1 SGHVS and CDR2 FNYEAQ. Trimming removed 4 bases at V and 4 bases at J, with 13 bases between. CDR3 length: 15 residues.

This receptor was obtained from a woman aged 40 to 50 with Graves' hyperthyroidism. This chain connects TRBV7-6 to TRBJ2-2; D might be TRBD2 (5 bases). Sample: blood. Here the CDR3 reads CASSSPTRGTGELFF. The CDR3 DNA is TGTGCCAGCAGCTCGCCGACCCGGGGCACCGGGGAGCTGTTTTTT.